These 17 T cell receptor beta chains originate from one sample sequenced in a study of OX40 agonist ivuxolimab in advanced cancers. Only in-frame clones appear in the TCRdb table, and some are missing; sequencing was by immunoSEQ multiplex PCR. The sample shows 9,000 to 13,000 clones, 65% to 85% of them seen only once. The sequenced sample was CD4+ or CD8+ T cells sorted from blood, obtained in a trial of the OX40 agonist ivuxolimab. These receptor sequences come from an adult with an advanced solid tumor such as melanoma, head and neck, liver or kidney cancer.

A single count supports this clone. The V and J genes are TRBV28 and TRBJ2-7; the D gene could be TRBD1 or TRBD2 (5 bases each). With 3 bases removed from V and 0 bases from J, the gap between germline ends came to 12 bases. This CDR3 is 15 amino acids long. The germline V gene encodes CDR1 MDHEN and CDR2 SYDVKM. The CDR3 reads CASSFLGVISYEQYF. CDR3 in DNA: TGTGCCAGCAGTTTCTTGGGGGTGATCTCCTACGAGCAGTACTTC.

This clone was seen a handful of times. The V and J genes are TRBV10-3 and TRBJ2-7, with D tentatively TRBD1 (6 bases). The V and J ends lost 11 bases and 3 bases respectively, with 11 bases between them. The CDR3 contains 11 residues. Germline CDR1 ENHRY, CDR2 SYGVKD. The CDR3 DNA sequence: TGTGCCGGGGGCCGCGGCTACGAGCAGTACTTC. It encodes CAGGRGYEQYF.

The chain recombines TRBV4-2 with TRBJ2-7, with TRBD2 matching 8 bases. Germline loops: CDR1 LGHNA, CDR2 YNFKEQ. The CDR3 extends over 16 amino acids. After removal of 4 bases from V and 5 bases from J, the junction contained 13 bases not matched to a gene. The CDR3 reads CASSLRSEAGVHEQYF. The DNA for the CDR3 is TGTGCCAGCAGCCTCCGTTCGGAAGCGGGAGTCCACGAGCAGTACTTC.

The chain uses TRBV11-1 and TRBJ2-2; 7 bases align to TRBD1. J gave up 1 base and V 5 bases, and 4 bases lay outside the gene matches. The CDR3 runs 15 residues. Germline V CDR1 and CDR2: SGHAT, FQDESV (reference sequence). The CDR3 spells CASSPYRGNTGELFF. The CDR3 DNA is TGTGCCAGCAGCCCGTACAGGGGGAACACCGGGGAGCTGTTTTTT.

This clone was picked up a small number of times. The chain has TRBV29-1 and TRBJ1-4; 9 bases agree with TRBD1. The CDR3 is 13 residues long. CDR1 and CDR2 from the germline V gene are SQVTM and ANQGSEA. V lost 4 bases, J lost 7 bases, and 4 bases stayed unmatched. The CDR3 nucleotides are TGCAGCGTTGGGGACAGGGTCACTGAAAAACTGTTTTTT. Translation gives CSVGDRVTEKLFF.

The gene calls are TRBV4-3 and TRBJ2-7, with 8 bases fitting TRBD2. The CDR3 is made up of 16 amino acids. CDR1 LGHNA and CDR2 YSLEER come from the germline V gene. J lost 5 bases, V lost 0 bases, and 9 bases had no gene match. The CDR3 region is CASSQEPSGSTHEQYF. CDR3 in DNA: TGCGCCAGCAGCCAAGAACCAAGCGGGAGTACTCACGAGCAGTACTTC.

The rearrangement uses TRBV4-3 and TRBJ1-2; 7 bases line up with TRBD1. With 4 bases clipped from V and 2 bases from J, the junction kept 7 bases outside the gene matches. The CDR3 runs to 15 residues. The germline V gene encodes CDR1 LGHNA and CDR2 YSLEER. The chain's CDR3 is CASSPRTGPNYGYTF. The DNA of the CDR3 is TGCGCCAGCAGCCCCCGGACAGGCCCCAACTATGGCTACACCTTC.

The rearrangement links TRBV30 to TRBJ2-2; D unresolved. The CDR3 has 12 amino acids. CDR1 and CDR2 (germline): GTSNPN, SVGIG (reference sequence). V dropped 0 bases and J dropped 6 bases, with 5 bases sitting between them. CDR3 coding DNA: TGTGCCTGGAGTGTAAGATCCGGGGAGCTGTTTTTT. Its protein product is CAWSVRSGELFF.

The chain is built from TRBV4-3 and TRBJ2-7; tentative D call: TRBD1 (6 bases). The CDR3 runs to 14 residues. V lost 0 bases and J 6 bases, leaving 12 bases between the germline ends. Germline V gene lookup returns CDR1 LGHNA and CDR2 YSLEER. CDR3 residues: CASSQDTGSSEQYF. DNA of the CDR3: TGCGCCAGCAGCCAAGATACAGGGAGTTCCGAGCAGTACTTC.

V and J are TRBV27 and TRBJ2-7; 8 bases fit TRBD2. The CDR3 spans 17 residues. Per the germline V gene, CDR1 is MNHEY and CDR2 is SMNVEV (reference sequence). The ends lost 0 bases at V and 5 bases at J; junction bases unmatched: 12. The CDR3 nucleotides read TGTGCCAGCAGTTTATCTCGTATAGCGGGACCGACCCACGAGCAGTACTTC. It codes for CASSLSRIAGPTHEQYF.

This chain uses TRBV9 with TRBJ2-1; D remains ambiguous. The germline gives CDR1 SGDLS, CDR2 YYNGEE. This CDR3 region has 12 residues. V lost 4 bases, J lost 6 bases, and 8 bases lay in between. CDR3 nucleotides: TGTGCCAGCAGCTACGGCCCCAATGAGCAGTTCTTC. Protein sequence: CASSYGPNEQFF.

The V gene is TRBV2, the J gene TRBJ1-5; the D gene is possibly TRBD1 (6 bases). This CDR3 is built from 16 residues. The germline V gene encodes CDR1 SNHLY and CDR2 FYNNEI. V was pared by 6 bases and J by 5 bases, with 20 bases between. The CDR3 region is CASRDKDRGPHQPQHF. CDR3 bases: TGTGCCAGCAGAGACAAGGACCGGGGGCCCCATCAGCCCCAGCATTTT. Full variable domain (outside the CDR3, taken from reference TRBV2 and TRBJ1-5): EPEVTQTPSHQVTQMGQEVILRCVPISNHLYFYWYRQILGQKVEFLVSFYNNEISEKSEIFDDQFSVERPDGSNFTLKIRSTKLEDSAMYFCASRDKDRGPHQPQHFGDGTRLSIL.

The chain combines TRBV7-6 with TRBJ2-3, with 11 bases fitting TRBD2. The CDR3 has 16 residues. Germline CDR1 SGHVS, CDR2 FNYEAQ. V was clipped by 3 bases and J by 4 bases; unmatched bases: 6. DNA of the CDR3: TGTGCCAGCAGCTTTCTTCAGGGACTAGCGGCAGATACGCAGTATTTT. Translating it yields CASSFLQGLAADTQYF.

The chain recombines TRBV28 with TRBJ2-1, with TRBD2 matching 10 bases. The CDR3 loop spans 14 amino acids. The V gene end was trimmed by 6 bases and the J gene end by 10 bases; junction bases not matched to a gene: 9. Germline loops: CDR1 MDHEN, CDR2 SYDVKM. CDR3 DNA: TGTGCCAGCAGAATAGCGGGAGGAATTAGGGAGCAGTTCTTC. Its protein is CASRIAGGIREQFF.

The rearrangement joins TRBV27 to TRBJ1-2; TRBD1 might be the D (5 bases). From germline, CDR1 is MNHEY and CDR2 SMNVEV (reference sequence). V shed 2 bases and J shed 3 bases, with 7 bases lying between them. The CDR3 is made up of 13 amino acids. The CDR3 protein is CASSLGGDYGYTF. CDR3 in DNA: TGTGCCAGCAGTTTAGGGGGTGACTATGGCTACACCTTC.

This clone is medium-sized. This chain uses TRBV4-3 with TRBJ1-5; D remains unclear. The CDR3 length is 17 residues. The germline V gene has CDR1 LGHNA and CDR2 YSLEER. V dropped 1 base and J dropped 0 bases, with 13 bases sitting between them. In DNA form, the CDR3 reads TGCGCCAGCAGCCAAGTATATCCAGGTTATAGCAATCAGCCCCAGCATTTT. This translates into CASSQVYPGYSNQPQHF.

This sequence joins TRBV6-5 and TRBJ2-7; 7 bases are shared with TRBD1. The junction had 4 bases not matched to a gene; V was cut back by 2 bases and J by 6 bases. The germline V gene encodes CDR1 MNHEY and CDR2 SVGAGI. The CDR3 is 13 residues long. CDR3 sequence (DNA): TGTGCCAGCAGTTACGGGACAGCCTTCGAGCAGTACTTC. Protein sequence: CASSYGTAFEQYF.